This note documents a single TCR beta chain sequence. This sample is part of a study of blood T cell repertoires in COVID-19. Participants spanned ages about 18 to 95 years and resided in about 25 US areas. Cohorts were determined from participant-reported clinical history. All exposed participants met a person with COVID-19 within 2 weeks before entering the study. The V and J ends lost 0 bases and 7 bases respectively, with 10 bases between them. Germline V gene lookup returns CDR1 SGHRS and CDR2 YFSETQ. The CDR3 is 13 residues long. Sequenced by immunoSEQ multiplex PCR; TCRdb stores in-frame clones only, minus some. The sample includes a few hundred thousand clones, 70% to 90% of them seen just once.

The rearrangement uses TRBV5-1 and TRBJ1-2, with D perhaps matching TRBD1 (6 bases). The clonotype originates from a woman between 50 and 59 years old who had been exposed to COVID-19. Sequences were obtained from PBMCs or T cells enriched from blood (not recorded which). The CDR3 DNA follows: TGCGCCAGCAGCTTGGTGGCAGGGGTTGGCTACACCTTC. Its protein product is CASSLVAGVGYTF.